The clone carrying this T cell receptor beta chain was picked up a small number of times. The antigen is undetermined. The sample is drawn from a study of CD8+CD57+ T cells in acquired aplastic anemia. Across the study: Sorted CD4+ and CD8+ cells yielded around 3 ug of DNA on average.

Trimming pared 8 bases from V and 2 bases from J, leaving 16 bases between. This CDR3 region has 14 residues. Per germline, CDR1 ENHRY and CDR2 SYGVKD. Study results and limitations: In CD8+ cells, Simpson's diversity showed no significant difference between patients and controls.

The template used for profiling TCR beta VDJ and CDR3 was genomic DNA. TCRdb redid the calling of the reads with MiXCR, one entry per CDR3 protein. The repertoire includes some 220,000 distinct CDR3 sequences, about a third of them detected once, and about 1.1% sits in the top ten. This clonotype was obtained from a human donor in good health, serving as a control. The sequencing sample was made of sorted CD4+, CD8+, or CD8+CD57+ T cells (not recorded which) from PBMCs. This sequence joins TRBV10-3 and TRBJ2-7, with D possibly TRBD2 on 5 matching bases. This CDR3 is CAIQAALGAYEQYF. As DNA, the CDR3 is TGTGCCATCCAGGCGGCCTTGGGAGCCTACGAGCAGTACTTC.